This entry is about one T cell receptor beta chain. The read finishes 3 residues shy of the CDR3 end, and the germline J gene is used to complete it. Trimming shortened V by 7 bases and J by 9 bases, and 22 bases separated the two germline ends. The germline V gene has CDR1 SQVTM and CDR2 ANQGSEA. This CDR3 comprises 14 residues. This entry is derived from a study of T cells in women clearing cervical HPV infection. Study summary: Controls' single incident HPV16 infection cleared within 12 months without precancer. Case blood drawn at lesion detection; control blood after infection cleared. HLA type could not be excluded as a confounder.

Repertoires were generated with immunoSEQ multiplex PCR, while TCRdb's copy carries only in-frame clones and drops some. The specimen's table records about 35,000 clones. The chain couples TRBV29-1 to TRBJ2-1; perhaps TRBD1 as D (5 bases). Specimen: blood buffy coat. The TCR was taken from a woman aged 18 to 75 with a cervical HPV16 infection that either progressed to CIN3+ or cleared (not recorded which). The CDR3 spells CSARQTGGQGEQFF. Incomplete CDR3 DNA: TGCAGCGCACGTCAAACCGGTGGGCAGGGTGAG.